A selection of T cell receptor beta chains follows, all from one sample in a study of regulatory T cells in long-lasting Graves disease. TCRdb ran MiXCR on the multiplex PCR reads and lists one entry per CDR3 protein. The sample yields 360,000 or so distinct CDR3 sequences, approximately 23% seen once. The input for sequencing was peripheral blood mononuclear cells (PBMCs), taken when the disease was refractory, from a patient treated with antithyroid drugs. The receptor source for this set is a woman aged 40 to 55 with Graves disease. CDR3s include the opening cysteine and the closing phenylalanine or tryptophan. A D gene is named only where the DNA matches it firmly. Clone size appears in some rows only: once, few, many, or a class for an expanded clone.

d_gene | j_gene | v_gene | abundance | CDR3aa | CDR3nt
- | TRBJ1-5 | TRBV28 | many | CASSRRRVSRDSNQPQHF | TGTGCCAGCAGCCGAAGGAGGGTTTCCAGGGACTCGAATCAGCCCCAGCATTTT
TRBD1 | TRBJ2-1 | TRBV5-1 | - | CASRTTGDNEQFF | TGCGCCAGCCGAACCACAGGGGACAATGAGCAGTTCTTC
TRBD1 | TRBJ1-3 | TRBV20-1 | - | CSAKQGSSGNTVYF | TGCAGTGCTAAACAGGGGTCCTCCGGAAACACCGTATATTTT
TRBD2 | TRBJ2-5 | TRBV20-1 | - | CSAVSGTRLGTQYF | TGCAGTGCTGTAAGCGGGACCCGACTGGGGACCCAGTACTTC
- | TRBJ1-1 | TRBV2 | many | CASSRTDTEAFF | TGTGCCAGCAGTAGGACCGACACTGAAGCTTTCTTT
TRBD2 | TRBJ2-2 | TRBV9 | few | CASSPQLAGGLTGELFF | TGTGCCAGCAGCCCCCAGCTAGCGGGAGGACTCACCGGGGAGCTGTTTTTT
TRBD2 | TRBJ2-1 | TRBV12-3/TRBV12-4 | few | CASSSGLAGRNEQFF | TGTGCCAGCAGTTCGGGACTAGCGGGTAGGAATGAGCAGTTCTTC
- | TRBJ1-2 | TRBV6-5 | many | CASSYSGLGGYTF | TGTGCCAGCAGTTATTCGGGTTTAGGTGGCTACACCTTC
- | TRBJ2-2 | TRBV2 | many | CASSAQVNTGELFF | TGTGCCAGCAGTGCTCAGGTGAACACCGGGGAGCTGTTTTTT
- | TRBJ2-7 | TRBV6-1 | - | CASSEESYEQYF | TGTGCCAGCAGTGAAGAAAGCTACGAGCAGTACTTC
TRBD1 | TRBJ1-6 | TRBV3-1 | - | CASSPTGQGHSPLHF | TGTGCCAGCAGCCCAACCGGACAGGGCCATTCACCCCTCCACTTT
TRBD1 | TRBJ2-7 | TRBV2 | many | CASSDPPPGGHEQYF | TGTGCCAGCAGTGACCCCCCCCCAGGGGGCCACGAGCAGTACTTC
- | TRBJ1-1 | TRBV29-1 | - | CSVWTATEAFF | TGCAGCGTCTGGACAGCCACTGAAGCTTTCTTT
TRBD2 | TRBJ2-7 | TRBV28 | many | CASSQGLAGGPYEQYF | TGTGCCAGCAGCCAGGGACTAGCGGGAGGTCCCTACGAGCAGTACTTC
TRBD1 | TRBJ2-7 | TRBV6-5 | many | CASSYSGTDLNYEQYF | TGTGCCAGCAGTTACTCGGGGACAGATCTCAACTACGAGCAGTACTTC
- | TRBJ2-4 | TRBV20-1 | - | CSAQVYMGAKNIQYF | TGCAGTGCCCAGGTGTACATGGGGGCCAAAAACATTCAGTACTTC
- | TRBJ2-5 | TRBV5-6 | - | CASSLAPAQETQYF | TGTGCCAGCAGCTTGGCACCGGCACAAGAGACCCAGTACTTC
TRBD1 | TRBJ1-1 | TRBV7-6 | - | CASSSGQETEAFF | TGTGCCAGCAGCTCCGGACAGGAGACTGAAGCTTTCTTT
TRBD1 | TRBJ2-7 | TRBV6-5 | many | CASSYLRGGVLADTYEQYF | TGTGCCAGCAGTTACCTGAGAGGGGGCGTATTAGCCGATACCTACGAGCAGTACTTC
- | TRBJ2-2 | TRBV19 | few | CACGVPNTGELFF | TGTGCCTGCGGGGTCCCGAACACCGGGGAGCTGTTTTTT
- | TRBJ2-2 | TRBV6-1 | - | CASSESFTGELFF | TGTGCCAGCAGTGAGAGCTTCACCGGGGAGCTGTTTTTT
- | TRBJ2-2 | TRBV2 | - | CASFMGVGELFF | TGTGCCAGCTTTATGGGGGTCGGGGAGCTGTTTTTT
- | TRBJ2-7 | TRBV6-1 | many | CASSEVRDSYFPYEQYF | TGTGCCAGCAGTGAAGTGCGGGACAGCTACTTCCCCTACGAGCAGTACTTC
- | TRBJ1-5 | TRBV6-1 | many | CASSFTTGVNQPQHF | TGTGCCAGCAGCTTCACGACGGGAGTCAATCAGCCCCAGCATTTT
- | TRBJ1-1 | TRBV28 | many | CASRVKGIFPEAFF | TGTGCCAGCAGGGTCAAGGGTATTTTTCCTGAAGCTTTCTTT
- | TRBJ1-5 | TRBV10-3 | many | CAISESTRSGNQPQHF | TGTGCCATCAGTGAGTCGACTAGGTCAGGCAATCAGCCCCAGCATTTT
- | TRBJ1-1 | TRBV20-1 | many | CSAQGWTEAFF | TGCAGTGCTCAAGGTTGGACAGAAGCTTTCTTT
TRBD2 | TRBJ2-5 | TRBV28 | many | CASSPGLAGAGRTQYF | TGTGCCAGCAGCCCCGGACTAGCGGGAGCGGGAAGGACCCAGTACTTC
TRBD1 | TRBJ1-5 | TRBV20-1 | few | CSAKAGTGGGQPQHF | TGCAGTGCCAAAGCAGGGACAGGGGGAGGACAGCCCCAGCATTTT
- | TRBJ2-2 | TRBV4-1 | - | CASSQPAANTGELFF | TGCGCCAGCAGCCAACCCGCGGCGAACACCGGGGAGCTGTTTTTT
TRBD1 | TRBJ1-6 | TRBV28 | many | CASSSTGEGSPLHF | TGTGCCAGCAGTTCAACAGGGGAAGGCTCACCCCTCCACTTT
TRBD1 | TRBJ2-5 | TRBV7-9 | few | CASSPWTGGKKETQYF | TGTGCCAGCAGCCCGTGGACAGGGGGAAAGAAGGAGACCCAGTACTTC
- | TRBJ2-7 | TRBV19 | - | CASSSVGALTEQYF | TGTGCCAGTAGTTCGGTAGGGGCGCTTACCGAGCAGTACTTC
TRBD1 | TRBJ2-7 | TRBV7-9 | few | CASSLGTGRRIYEQYF | TGTGCCAGCAGCTTAGGGACAGGGAGGCGGATCTACGAGCAGTACTTC
- | TRBJ2-7 | TRBV9 | few | CASSADWGSSYEQYF | TGTGCCAGCAGCGCCGATTGGGGTAGCAGCTACGAGCAGTACTTC
TRBD1 | TRBJ1-1 | TRBV28 | - | CASSHLDRGRTEAFF | TGTGCCAGCAGCCACCTGGACAGGGGGCGGACTGAAGCTTTCTTT
TRBD1 | TRBJ2-7 | TRBV5-6 | - | CASLGGTGTYEQYF | TGTGCCAGCCTAGGTGGGACAGGGACCTACGAGCAGTACTTC
TRBD1 | TRBJ1-2 | TRBV27 | many | CASSLSLGQASFYGYTF | TGTGCCAGCAGTTTAAGCCTCGGACAGGCAAGTTTCTATGGCTACACCTTC
- | TRBJ1-4 | TRBV2 | - | CASTAQEGGGEKLFF | TGTGCCAGCACCGCCCAGGAAGGGGGGGGTGAAAAACTGTTTTTT
- | TRBJ1-1 | TRBV5-1 | - | CASSFTDEAFF | TGCGCCAGCAGCTTCACAGATGAAGCTTTCTTT
TRBD1 | TRBJ2-4 | TRBV24-1 | many | CATSATGQGRLYF | TGTGCCACCAGTGCCACAGGACAGGGCCGACTGTACTTC
- | TRBJ1-2 | TRBV9 | many | CASSAALIGGYTF | TGTGCCAGCAGCGCGGCCCTTATTGGTGGCTACACCTTC
- | TRBJ2-5 | TRBV11-2 | many | CASSSYRKQYF | TGTGCCAGCAGCTCATACAGGAAGCAGTACTTC
TRBD2 | TRBJ2-1 | TRBV5-8 | - | CASSSGTSAYNEQFF | TGTGCCAGCAGCTCCGGGACTAGCGCCTACAATGAGCAGTTCTTC
- | TRBJ2-7 | TRBV20-1 | - | CSASDAGGSGEYF | TGCAGTGCTAGTGACGCAGGGGGTAGCGGGGAGTACTTC
TRBD1 | TRBJ1-1 | TRBV5-5 | many | CASSHMRTGGTEAFF | TGTGCCAGCAGCCATATGAGGACAGGGGGCACTGAAGCTTTCTTT
- | TRBJ1-1 | TRBV28 | many | CASSLYTNTEAFF | TGTGCCAGCAGTCTCTACACCAACACTGAAGCTTTCTTT
- | TRBJ1-2 | TRBV2 | many | CASSEARGGRYGYTF | TGTGCCAGCAGTGAAGCGCGTGGGGGACGCTATGGCTACACCTTC
- | TRBJ1-5 | TRBV24-1 | many | CATASNPFEPQHF | TGTGCCACCGCTTCTAATCCCTTTGAGCCCCAGCATTTT
- | TRBJ2-5 | TRBV30 | - | CAWSSQKETQYF | TGTGCCTGGAGTAGTCAGAAAGAGACCCAGTACTTC
- | TRBJ1-1 | TRBV5-1 | - | CASSLAGFLMNTEAFF | TGCGCCAGCAGCTTGGCAGGGTTCCTTATGAACACTGAAGCTTTCTTT
TRBD2 | TRBJ2-7 | TRBV11-2 | few | CASSPISGSTYEQYF | TGTGCCAGCAGCCCGATTAGCGGGAGCACCTACGAGCAGTACTTC
- | TRBJ2-2 | TRBV7-2 | - | CASSLFGSRYTGELFF | TGTGCCAGCAGCCTATTTGGGAGTAGGTACACCGGGGAGCTGTTTTTT
- | TRBJ2-2 | TRBV6-2/TRBV6-3 | - | CASSKETNTGELFF | TGTGCCAGCTCAAAGGAGACAAACACCGGGGAGCTGTTTTTT
- | TRBJ2-6 | TRBV2 | few | CASSDQSGYSGANVLTF | TGTGCCAGCAGTGATCAATCCGGCTACTCTGGGGCCAACGTCCTGACTTTC
TRBD1 | TRBJ2-7 | TRBV27 | many | CASSLSGPTGAEQYF | TGTGCCAGCAGTTTATCGGGGCCGACAGGGGCCGAGCAGTACTTC